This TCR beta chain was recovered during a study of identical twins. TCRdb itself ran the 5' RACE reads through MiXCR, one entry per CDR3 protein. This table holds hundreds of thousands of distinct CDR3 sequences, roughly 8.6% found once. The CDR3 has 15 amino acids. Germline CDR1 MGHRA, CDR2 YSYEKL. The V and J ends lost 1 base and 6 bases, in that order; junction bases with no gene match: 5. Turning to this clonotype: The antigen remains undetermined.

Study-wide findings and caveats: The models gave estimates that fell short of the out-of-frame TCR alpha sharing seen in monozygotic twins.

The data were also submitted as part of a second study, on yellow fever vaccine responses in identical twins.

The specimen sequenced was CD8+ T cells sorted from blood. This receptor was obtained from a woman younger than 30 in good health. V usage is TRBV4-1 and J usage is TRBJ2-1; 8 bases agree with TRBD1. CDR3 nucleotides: TGCGCCAGCAGCCAAGGGACAGGGCGAATCAATGAGCAGTTCTTC. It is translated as CASSQGTGRINEQFF.